This is a list of T cell receptor beta chains from one sample in a study of cytomegalovirus exposure and HLA in healthy donors. Here immunoSEQ multiplex PCR was the method, and the copy in TCRdb shows in-frame clones only, minus some. The sample lists around 110,000 clones, about 70% occurring once. The sequencing sample was made of PBMCs. The receptors were sampled from a woman aged 25 to 39 in good health and CMV-seronegative. The CDR3 runs from the conserved cysteine through the conserved F or W. D genes are given only for firm matches. Size tells how often a clone was seen (once, few, many) or the class of an expanded clone, and some rows leave it out.

v_call	d_call	clone_size	j_call	cdr3_aa	cdr3_nt
TRBV2	TRBD1	NA	TRBJ2-2	CASSGQGANSGELFF	TGTGCCAGCAGTGGACAGGGGGCGAACTCCGGGGAGCTGTTTTTT
TRBV9	TRBD1	NA	TRBJ1-1	CASSLSGGDTEAFF	TGTGCCAGCAGTCTATCAGGGGGAGACACTGAAGCTTTCTTT
TRBV5-1	TRBD1	NA	TRBJ1-4	CASSPHRGANEKLFF	TGCGCCAGCAGCCCCCACAGGGGGGCTAATGAAAAACTGTTTTTT
TRBV30	NA	NA	TRBJ1-1	CAWSYLNTEAFF	TGTGCCTGGAGTTACTTGAACACTGAAGCTTTCTTT
TRBV5-1	NA	NA	TRBJ2-3	CASSLGQITDTQYF	TGCGCCAGCAGCTTGGGACAGATCACAGATACGCAGTATTTT
TRBV2	TRBD1	NA	TRBJ1-5	CASGGQGISNQPQHF	TGTGCCAGCGGTGGACAGGGGATTAGCAATCAGCCCCAGCATTTT
TRBV18	NA	NA	TRBJ2-7	CASSTMPQGPNDEQYF	TGTGCCAGCTCCACGATGCCCCAGGGGCCTAATGACGAGCAGTACTTC
TRBV18	NA	NA	TRBJ1-2	CASSPSPGANYGYTF	TGTGCCAGCTCACCATCTCCGGGGGCTAACTATGGCTACACCTTC
TRBV4-2	TRBD2	NA	TRBJ2-3	CASSQGIAGGPDTQYF	TGTGCCAGCAGCCAAGGGATAGCGGGAGGGCCAGATACGCAGTATTTT
TRBV5-1	NA	NA	TRBJ2-5	CASSFGFVVSGQETQYF	TGCGCCAGCAGCTTCGGTTTCGTGGTTTCGGGCCAAGAGACCCAGTACTTC
TRBV29-1	NA	few	TRBJ2-5	CSVRGQETQYF	TGCAGCGTTAGGGGGCAAGAGACCCAGTACTTC
TRBV25-1	NA	NA	TRBJ2-1	CASSAQGNEQFF	TGTGCCAGCAGTGCTCAGGGTAATGAGCAGTTCTTC
TRBV19	TRBD2	NA	TRBJ2-7	CASSTGLAREQYF	TGTGCCAGTAGTACTGGACTAGCGAGGGAGCAGTACTTC
TRBV5-1	NA	NA	TRBJ2-3	CASSGGRATDTQYF	TGCGCCAGCAGCGGCGGCAGGGCCACAGATACGCAGTATTTT
TRBV25-1	TRBD2	NA	TRBJ2-2	CASSEGGLAGGTGELFF	TGTGCCAGCAGTGAAGGGGGACTAGCGGGAGGAACCGGGGAGCTGTTTTTT
TRBV2	NA	NA	TRBJ2-2	CASEPRRGRNTGELFF	TGTGCCAGCGAGCCACGACGGGGAAGGAACACCGGGGAGCTGTTTTTT
TRBV29-1	TRBD2	NA	TRBJ2-5	CSVTSGGETQYF	TGCAGCGTTACTAGCGGGGGTGAGACCCAGTACTTC
TRBV5-5	TRBD2	NA	TRBJ2-7	CASSSGGAQHF	TGTGCCAGCAGTTCCGGGGGGGCGCAGCACTTC
TRBV2	NA	NA	TRBJ1-2	CASSDGTGYGYTF	TGTGCCAGCAGTGATGGCACGGGCTATGGCTACACCTTC
TRBV18	NA	NA	TRBJ2-2	CASSEAGELFF	TGTGCCAGCTCGGAGGCCGGGGAGCTGTTTTTT
TRBV30	NA	NA	TRBJ1-1	CAWRGLGATEAFF	TGTGCCTGGAGGGGATTGGGGGCGACTGAAGCTTTCTTT
TRBV7-6	TRBD1	few	TRBJ2-7	CASSIMGFGTGAPLSYEQYF	TGTGCCAGCAGCATTATGGGGTTTGGGACAGGGGCCCCACTCTCCTACGAGCAGTACTTC
TRBV27	TRBD1	few	TRBJ1-1	CASSLLSGGLAFF	TGTGCCAGCAGTTTATTGTCAGGGGGCCTAGCTTTCTTT
TRBV4-1	TRBD2	few	TRBJ2-3	CASSRGLAGLTDTQYF	TGCGCCAGCAGCCGCGGACTAGCGGGACTCACAGATACGCAGTATTTT
TRBV5-1	NA	NA	TRBJ1-1	CASSGGAGQNTEAFF	TGCGCCAGCAGCGGGGGGGCAGGGCAGAACACTGAAGCTTTCTTT
TRBV6-5	NA	NA	TRBJ2-1	CASSYAGPDNEQFF	TGTGCCAGCAGTTACGCGGGACCGGACAATGAGCAGTTCTTC
TRBV7-9	NA	NA	TRBJ1-1	CASSVVSEAFF	TGTGCCAGCAGCGTTGTTAGTGAAGCTTTCTTT
TRBV5-6	NA	NA	TRBJ1-1	CASSWLQRDNTEAFF	TGTGCCAGCAGCTGGTTACAGCGGGATAACACTGAAGCTTTCTTT
TRBV6-5	NA	NA	TRBJ2-6	CASSFHGAGANVLTF	TGTGCCAGCAGTTTTCACGGGGCTGGGGCCAACGTCCTGACTTTC
TRBV4-3	NA	NA	TRBJ1-2	CASSQEANNYGYTF	TGCGCCAGCAGCCAAGAGGCCAATAACTATGGCTACACCTTC